This T cell receptor (beta chain) was observed in a study of memory CD4+ T cells and cytomegalovirus serostatus. Overall study findings and caveats: CMV serostatus prediction reached median AUC about 0.96, or 0.93 with US-trained model. Each of fewer than 80 CMV-associated TCRbeta sequences occurred in one to five individuals.

Single viable CD3+CD4+CD8-CD45RO+ cells were sorted as the memory CD4+ T cells. Positive selection with CD4 microbeads enriched total CD4+ T cells. The CDR3 consists of 16 residues. Per germline, CDR1 MNHNS and CDR2 SASEGT. Produced via immunoSEQ multiplex PCR; TCRdb's table is partial and in-frame only. The table records about 39,000 clones, over 65% of them present only once. Regarding this clone: What it binds is not known. The germline gene is not matched at one end of the junction; a read error may be the cause.

The sequenced sample was memory CD4+ T cells from blood. V is TRBV6-1 and J is TRBJ2-7, with 13 bases aligning to TRBD2. This receptor was obtained from an adult in good health and CMV-seronegative. The CDR3 reads CASSEATGLAGYGQYF. Here the CDR3 DNA reads TGTGCCAGCAGTGAAGCGACGGGACTAGCGGGGTACGGGCAGTACTTC.